This is a list of T cell receptor beta chains from one sample in a study of CXCR3-negative and CXCR3-positive naive CD8 T cells. Using the 5' RACE reads, TCRdb records one entry per CDR3 protein without DNA. This sample's table has about 40,000 distinct CDR3 sequences. Input material: memory CD8+ T cells from blood. These TCRs come from a human donor in good health. Some clones in this sample may be carry-over from other donors' samples. The CDR3 runs from the conserved cysteine through the conserved F or W. Fields, in order: clone size, V gene, J gene, CDR3 protein. Clone size appears in some rows only: once, few, many, or a class for an expanded clone.

clone size: -
V gene: TRBV4-1
J gene: TRBJ2-1
CDR3 protein: CASSQDFAGGPSNEQFF

clone size: -
V gene: TRBV6-2/TRBV6-3
J gene: TRBJ1-1
CDR3 protein: CASTLTGVRTEAFF

clone size: -
V gene: TRBV29-1
J gene: TRBJ2-1
CDR3 protein: CSLRGSYNEQFF

clone size: -
V gene: TRBV29-1
J gene: TRBJ2-7
CDR3 protein: CSVEDPNGRYEQYF

clone size: -
V gene: TRBV6-2/TRBV6-3
J gene: TRBJ2-2
CDR3 protein: CASRLGRTNTGELFF

clone size: -
V gene: TRBV7-9
J gene: TRBJ2-1
CDR3 protein: CASSSRPISGRAYNEQFF

clone size: -
V gene: TRBV29-1
J gene: TRBJ1-2
CDR3 protein: CSAEEGIYGYTF

clone size: -
V gene: TRBV12-3/TRBV12-4
J gene: TRBJ2-7
CDR3 protein: CASSFSAGGLAYEQYF

clone size: -
V gene: TRBV4-1
J gene: TRBJ2-7
CDR3 protein: CASSQDSTYEQYF

clone size: -
V gene: TRBV29-1
J gene: TRBJ2-7
CDR3 protein: CSVVETGVGEQYF

clone size: -
V gene: TRBV6-2/TRBV6-3
J gene: TRBJ2-7
CDR3 protein: CASSYSTSAYEQYF

clone size: -
V gene: TRBV4-2
J gene: TRBJ2-7
CDR3 protein: CASSQVASGGTYEQYF

clone size: -
V gene: TRBV11-3
J gene: TRBJ2-7
CDR3 protein: CASSFFGGPYEQYF

clone size: -
V gene: TRBV29-1
J gene: TRBJ2-1
CDR3 protein: CSVVVAGGDEQFF

clone size: -
V gene: TRBV20-1
J gene: TRBJ1-1
CDR3 protein: CSARDSGTGTEAFF

clone size: -
V gene: TRBV2
J gene: TRBJ2-7
CDR3 protein: CATRAGDSYEQYF

clone size: -
V gene: TRBV12-3/TRBV12-4
J gene: TRBJ1-1
CDR3 protein: CASSPDTTEAFF

clone size: -
V gene: TRBV29-1
J gene: TRBJ2-5
CDR3 protein: CSVESSHREETQYF

clone size: -
V gene: TRBV4-1
J gene: TRBJ2-3
CDR3 protein: CASSHGQGASNTQYF

clone size: -
V gene: TRBV20-1
J gene: TRBJ1-1
CDR3 protein: CSARDSGRAGTEAFF

clone size: -
V gene: TRBV29-1
J gene: TRBJ2-7
CDR3 protein: CSAGTMGDEQYF

clone size: -
V gene: TRBV14
J gene: TRBJ2-1
CDR3 protein: CASSQEGPTYNEQFF

clone size: -
V gene: TRBV28
J gene: TRBJ2-3
CDR3 protein: CASRTSGGPPTDTQYF

clone size: -
V gene: TRBV11-2
J gene: TRBJ2-5
CDR3 protein: CASSLDRGPAQTQYF

clone size: -
V gene: TRBV12-3/TRBV12-4
J gene: TRBJ2-5
CDR3 protein: CASSSRQGEETQYF

clone size: -
V gene: TRBV3-1
J gene: TRBJ2-1
CDR3 protein: CASSPDFGAGANNEQFF

clone size: -
V gene: TRBV29-1
J gene: TRBJ2-7
CDR3 protein: CSAQTPGQLGFEQYF

clone size: -
V gene: TRBV27
J gene: TRBJ2-1
CDR3 protein: CASSLSWGNEQFF

clone size: -
V gene: TRBV20-1
J gene: TRBJ1-5
CDR3 protein: CSARDEDWGNQPQHF

clone size: -
V gene: TRBV9
J gene: TRBJ2-1
CDR3 protein: CASSVEGFEQFF

clone size: -
V gene: TRBV9
J gene: TRBJ2-1
CDR3 protein: CASSVGSGGSFYNEQFF

clone size: -
V gene: TRBV7-3
J gene: TRBJ2-3
CDR3 protein: CASSVMGSTDTQYF

clone size: -
V gene: TRBV5-5
J gene: TRBJ2-5
CDR3 protein: CASSYSGTPRQETQYF

clone size: -
V gene: TRBV2
J gene: TRBJ2-7
CDR3 protein: CASITSGVHSYEQYF

clone size: -
V gene: TRBV5-1
J gene: TRBJ2-3
CDR3 protein: CASSGGGAFFADTQYF

clone size: -
V gene: TRBV27
J gene: TRBJ1-1
CDR3 protein: CASTHLRGDTEAFF

clone size: -
V gene: TRBV4-2
J gene: TRBJ1-1
CDR3 protein: CASSQEENTEAFF

clone size: -
V gene: TRBV7-9
J gene: TRBJ2-7
CDR3 protein: CASSTRDGTYEQYF

clone size: -
V gene: TRBV4-2
J gene: TRBJ2-1
CDR3 protein: CASSQGLRDEQFF

clone size: -
V gene: TRBV7-9
J gene: TRBJ2-7
CDR3 protein: CASSFAGSYEQYF

clone size: -
V gene: TRBV28
J gene: TRBJ2-7
CDR3 protein: CASSLPATGPSNYEQYF

clone size: -
V gene: TRBV29-1
J gene: TRBJ1-1
CDR3 protein: CSVEDRGGSEAFF

clone size: -
V gene: TRBV5-1
J gene: TRBJ2-7
CDR3 protein: CASSPDSGFYEQYF

clone size: -
V gene: TRBV5-6
J gene: TRBJ2-1
CDR3 protein: CASRPRRGSSYNEQFF

clone size: -
V gene: TRBV14
J gene: TRBJ2-1
CDR3 protein: CASSPVGLAGAHEQFF

clone size: medium-sized
V gene: TRBV7-3
J gene: TRBJ2-1
CDR3 protein: CASSFGQGALDEQFF

clone size: -
V gene: TRBV29-1
J gene: TRBJ2-5
CDR3 protein: CSVEDAISPNRETQYF

clone size: -
V gene: TRBV7-9
J gene: TRBJ2-5
CDR3 protein: CAHRGQETQYF